Listed here are 2 T cell receptor beta chains from one sample, sequenced in a study of cytomegalovirus exposure and HLA in healthy donors. The study ran its PCR with 60 Vbeta and 13 Jbeta primers. Assay: immunoSEQ multiplex PCR; the TCRdb copy retains only in-frame clones and omits some. The sample records under 200,000 clones, 75% to 90% being singletons. Sequenced: PBMCs. These TCRs come from a human donor in good health.

The chain links TRBV9 to TRBJ2-2; a possible D gene is TRBD1 (5 bases). This CDR3 has 17 amino acids. Germline-derived CDR1 and CDR2 are SGDLS and YYNGEE. Trimming took 0 bases from V and 2 from J, leaving 14 bases between them. CDR3 amino acids: CASSVVDRQGNTGELFF. The CDR3 DNA reads TGTGCCAGCAGCGTAGTGGATCGGCAGGGTAACACCGGGGAGCTGTTTTTT.

The chain carries TRBV7-2 and TRBJ1-2, with 7 bases aligning to TRBD1. The V gene end was trimmed by 3 bases and the J gene end by 4 bases; junction bases not matched to a gene: 2. Per germline, CDR1 SGHTA and CDR2 FQGNSA. The CDR3 totals 13 residues. CDR3 region: CASSLDRSYGYTF. The CDR3 nucleotides read TGTGCCAGCAGCTTGGACAGGAGCTATGGCTACACCTTC. Combining the CDR3 with reference TRBV7-2 and TRBJ1-2 gives the whole variable domain GAGVSQSPSNKVTEKGKDVELRCDPISGHTALYWYRQSLGQGLEFLIYFQGNSAPDKSGLPSDRFSAERTGGSVSTLTIQRTQQEDSAVYLCASSLDRSYGYTFGSGTRLTVV.